This is a list of T cell receptor beta chains from one sample in a study of T-cell reconstitution after alpha-beta-depleted transplantation in children. Via MiXCR, TCRdb re-called the PCR reads, giving one row per CDR3 protein. The sample lists fewer than 550,000 distinct CDR3 sequences, approximately 10% occurring once. This specimen was PBMCs, taken before TCRalphabeta/CD19-depleted stem cell transplant. All receptors derive from a child aged 2 to 10 with inherited bone marrow failure, due to receive a stem cell transplant. The CDR3 runs from the conserved cysteine through the conserved F or W. D genes are given only for firm matches. A row's size may be missing; if present it is once, few, many or a size class.

>TRBJ1-5|.|few|TRBV3-1
CASSQDYRGQPQHF
TGTGCCAGCAGCCAAGATTATCGGGGTCAGCCCCAGCATTTT
>TRBJ2-7|.|many|TRBV10-3
CAISWDIDYEQYF
TGTGCCATCAGCTGGGACATAGACTACGAGCAGTACTTC
>TRBJ2-7|.|many|TRBV10-3
CAISEGILTYEQYF
TGTGCCATCAGTGAGGGAATTCTGACCTACGAGCAGTACTTC
>TRBJ1-3|.|many|TRBV7-2
CASSLARQGLGNTIYF
TGTGCCAGCAGCTTAGCGCGTCAGGGACTCGGAAACACCATATATTTT
>TRBJ2-2|.|.|TRBV18
CASSPTRRGDTGELFF
TGTGCCAGCTCACCGACTCGCAGAGGGGACACCGGGGAGCTGTTTTTT
>TRBJ2-7|TRBD2|many|TRBV28
CASSLRVLAGGGEQYF
TGTGCCAGCAGTTTAAGGGTCCTAGCGGGAGGCGGCGAGCAGTACTTC
>TRBJ2-2|TRBD2|.|TRBV20-1
CSARDRLAGGPGELFF
TGCAGTGCTAGAGATCGTTTAGCGGGAGGGCCCGGGGAGCTGTTTTTT
>TRBJ2-7|.|many|TRBV27
CASSPIGDNYEQYF
TGTGCCAGCAGTCCCATAGGGGATAACTACGAGCAGTACTTC
>TRBJ2-7|TRBD1|few|TRBV6-1
CASSGDRIYEQYF
TGTGCCAGCAGTGGGGACAGGATCTACGAGCAGTACTTC
>TRBJ1-2|.|many|TRBV27
CASSGTGIYGYTF
TGTGCCAGCAGTGGAACAGGAATCTATGGCTACACCTTC
>TRBJ1-3|.|many|TRBV20-1
CSARVPMSSGNTIYF
TGCAGTGCTAGAGTCCCGATGAGCTCTGGAAACACCATATATTTT
>TRBJ2-5|TRBD2|few|TRBV5-1
CASSPYLAGGMETQYF
TGCGCCAGCAGCCCCTACCTAGCGGGAGGAATGGAGACCCAGTACTTC
>TRBJ2-3|.|many|TRBV11-2
CASSLEGTLPQYF
TGTGCCAGCAGCTTAGAAGGGACACTCCCGCAGTATTTT
>TRBJ2-7|TRBD2|many|TRBV5-1
CASSFTPGTKPYEQYF
TGCGCCAGCAGCTTTACACCCGGGACTAAGCCCTACGAGCAGTACTTC
>TRBJ2-7|TRBD2|many|TRBV3-1
CASSHHTSGRNDEQYF
TGTGCCAGCAGCCATCATACTAGCGGGAGGAACGACGAGCAGTACTTC
>TRBJ2-2|.|many|TRBV12-3/TRBV12-4
CASSPGDTGELFF
TGTGCCAGCAGTCCAGGGGACACCGGGGAGCTGTTTTTT
>TRBJ2-1|TRBD2|many|TRBV6-5
CASSYASGRLGGQFF
TGTGCCAGCAGTTATGCCAGCGGGAGACTGGGTGGGCAGTTCTTC
>TRBJ2-1|TRBD2|many|TRBV11-2
CASSLDPAGGHNEQFF
TGTGCCAGCAGCTTAGATCCAGCGGGAGGGCACAATGAGCAGTTCTTC
>TRBJ1-4|TRBD1|few|TRBV20-1
CSARDVARGPEKLFF
TGCAGTGCTAGAGATGTCGCCAGGGGGCCTGAAAAACTGTTTTTT
>TRBJ2-7|TRBD2|many|TRBV12-3/TRBV12-4
CASSPLAGGLDEQYF
TGTGCCAGCAGCCCTCTAGCGGGAGGGCTGGACGAGCAGTACTTC
>TRBJ2-7|.|many|TRBV4-3
CASSPRWGAGNEQYF
TGCGCCAGCAGCCCCAGGTGGGGGGCGGGGAACGAGCAGTACTTC
>TRBJ2-1|.|many|TRBV7-2
CASSLGAVLGNEQFF
TGTGCCAGCAGCTTAGGAGCGGTCTTGGGGAATGAGCAGTTCTTC
>TRBJ1-4|.|many|TRBV20-1
CSARSGAGEKLFF
TGCAGTGCTAGGTCGGGGGCCGGGGAAAAACTGTTTTTT
>TRBJ2-3|.|many|TRBV12-3/TRBV12-4
CASTTPPAREDTQYF
TGTGCCAGCACCACCCCGCCGGCCAGGGAAGATACGCAGTATTTT
>TRBJ2-7|.|.|TRBV5-5
CASSSAWGSSYEQYF
TGTGCCAGCAGCTCCGCGTGGGGATCATCCTACGAGCAGTACTTC